These T cell receptor beta chains were read from a single sample in a study of vaccination and CD4 T cells after COVID-19. These TCRs' antigens remain unknown. One entry per CDR3 protein, called by TCRdb with MiXCR from the PCR reads. This table has about 12,000 distinct CDR3 sequences, approximately 53% appearing once. Input material: CD4+ T cells from blood, cultured in vitro. All receptors come from a human donor who had recovered from COVID-19. Each CDR3 is given with its conserved first and last residue. Fields, in order: J gene, D gene, V gene, CDR3 protein. A D gene is named only where the DNA matches it firmly.

TRBJ1-2 . TRBV28 CASSFGMGFFGYTF
TRBJ2-7 TRBD2 TRBV4-1 CASSQVILAGGGTAYEQYF
TRBJ1-2 TRBD1 TRBV6-1 CASSEVQGAPFGYTF
TRBJ2-2 TRBD2 TRBV20-1 CARPSSGRAAGELFF
TRBJ2-7 . TRBV18 CASSPDTRAGYEQYF
TRBJ1-2 . TRBV6-1 CASSDSTYGYTF
TRBJ2-7 TRBD2 TRBV10-3 CAISESSREGYEQYF
TRBJ1-5 TRBD1 TRBV7-2 CASSLKGGAGNQPQHF
TRBJ1-4 . TRBV7-9 CASSLALFNEKLFF
TRBJ2-2 . TRBV7-2 CASSLRFGDSTGELFF
TRBJ2-5 . TRBV7-9 CASSLKQAEGTQYF
TRBJ1-2 . TRBV7-2 CASGTRTAYGYTF
TRBJ1-2 . TRBV27 CASSLSFTGSQGYTF
TRBJ2-7 . TRBV20-1 CSARMAKFEQYF
TRBJ2-7 TRBD1 TRBV19 CASSVYPGQTYEQYF
TRBJ1-1 . TRBV5-1 CASSQGTNTEAFF
TRBJ1-1 . TRBV20-1 CSASLALTGNTEAFF
TRBJ2-3 TRBD2 TRBV5-1 CASSLPGGVTDTQYF
TRBJ2-5 . TRBV19 CASEPQGRETQYF
TRBJ1-3 . TRBV6-5 CASSYGVFVTLSGNTIYF
TRBJ1-1 . TRBV19 CASSMGRGTEAFF
TRBJ2-1 . TRBV12-3/TRBV12-4 CASSSRLGNEQFF
TRBJ1-6 . TRBV5-1 CASSLGPERPLHF
TRBJ1-2 TRBD1 TRBV28 CASSSGRGLGYTF
TRBJ2-3 TRBD2 TRBV5-4 CASRAAGGPSDTQYF
TRBJ2-2 TRBD1 TRBV6-1 CASAPTGTNTGELFF
TRBJ2-4 . TRBV4-1 CASSQDRRGLAKNIQYF
TRBJ2-5 . TRBV19 CASSHGRLGYVETQYF
TRBJ1-1 . TRBV6-2/TRBV6-3 CASSYAENTEAFF
TRBJ1-2 . TRBV20-1 CSAPPQGLNYGYTF
TRBJ2-7 . TRBV24-1 CADGPPGEPYEQYF
TRBJ1-6 TRBD1 TRBV12-3/TRBV12-4 CASSADRTGQNSPLHF
TRBJ2-5 TRBD1 TRBV19 CASSITGASGQETQYF
TRBJ2-2 . TRBV6-4 CASSEGDTGELFF
TRBJ1-4 TRBD1 TRBV5-5 CASSSQSTGGEKLFF
TRBJ2-7 . TRBV7-9 CASSLARGIYEQYF
TRBJ2-7 . TRBV4-1 CASSQGPTGSYEQYF
TRBJ1-1 . TRBV15 CATSRRGTEAFF
TRBJ1-5 . TRBV6-1 CASNPGDHSNQPQHF
TRBJ2-1 TRBD2 TRBV27 CASSLLSGNYNEQFF
TRBJ2-2 . TRBV4-3 CASSQEAGASVSTGELFF
TRBJ2-7 TRBD2 TRBV5-4 CASSAGTSGGHYEQYF
TRBJ2-5 . TRBV28 CASSSTWGQDRGETQYF